The clone carrying this T cell receptor beta chain appeared a few times. Reverse transcription of extracted RNA yielded cDNA, which provided the sequencing template. Sequencing used immunoSEQ multiplex PCR; TCRdb keeps in-frame clones, though not all of them. The sample has 190,000 or so clones; 45% to 65% are singletons. The sample's treatment: oral pan-JAK inhibitor, 5-10 mg twice daily. Samples from alopecia areata patients were lesional scalp punch biopsies and peripheral blood. The sample originates from a study of CD8+ T cells in alopecia areata. On the study more broadly: Disease severity was quantified as SALT score of affected scalp area.

Germline assignment: CDR1 LGHNA and CDR2 YNFKEQ. CDR3 size: 15 residues. The V segment lost 1 base and the J segment 5 bases; nucleotides outside the gene matches: 7. The chain links TRBV4-2 to TRBJ2-5, with 7 bases matching TRBD2. This receptor was identified in a human donor with alopecia areata. The specimen comprised CD4+ T cells sorted from blood, sampled at week 4, from a patient treated with tofacitinib. CDR3 DNA sequence: TGTGCCAGCAGCCAAGCAACGGGGGGTCGGGAGACCCAGTACTTC. Translated, it gives CASSQATGGRETQYF.